The present T cell receptor (beta chain) was sequenced within a study of OX40 agonist ivuxolimab in advanced cancers. General study results and limits: The study observed clonal expansion of CD4+ and CD8+ blood T cells by week 6 at 0.1 to 3.0 mg/kg.

Per the germline V gene, CDR1 is LNHDA and CDR2 is SQIVND (reference sequence). Trimming cost V 4 bases and J 5 bases, with 25 bases left between them. The CDR3 spans 18 residues. Profiling relied on immunoSEQ multiplex PCR, and the TCRdb table lists in-frame clones only, not all of them. The sample records 13,000 or so clones, around nine tenths being singletons. About this clone itself: The antigen is unknown.

The chain links TRBV19 to TRBJ2-3; D may be TRBD2 (5 bases). Material: CD4+ or CD8+ T cells sorted from blood, obtained in a trial of the OX40 agonist ivuxolimab. The clonotype was recovered from an adult with an advanced solid tumor such as melanoma, head and neck, liver or kidney cancer. The CDR3 DNA reads as TGTGCCAGTAGTACACCCTATAGACTAACCGGCTCGGGAGATACGCAGTATTTT. Translating it yields CASSTPYRLTGSGDTQYF. The full variable domain, with the rest looked up from reference TRBV19 and TRBJ2-3, is DGGITQSPKYLFRKEGQNVTLSCEQNLNHDAMYWYRQDPGQGLRLIYYSQIVNDFQKGDIAEGYSVSREKKESFPLTVTSAQKNPTAFYLCASSTPYRLTGSGDTQYFGPGTRLTVL.